This T cell receptor (beta chain) was recovered during a study of cytomegalovirus exposure and HLA in healthy donors. CDR1 and CDR2 (germline): MGHRA, YSYEKL. The V end was cut by 1 base, the J end by 0 bases, with 3 bases between. This CDR3 spans 14 amino acids. Study findings and constraints: While the bulk of TCR sequences proved rare, some public TCRs turned up in many donors. When the data were analyzed later, several of the most significant clusters appeared to be linked to common viral pathogens.

About this clone: The antigen is not known.

PCR employed 60 Vbeta and 13 Jbeta primers. As originally analysed: Some 9.9 million of roughly 81 million unique TCR beta chains were shared, per a later count. TCRdb's copy holds only in-frame clones and misses some; the assay was immunoSEQ multiplex PCR. V, J and clone size were drawn from that table, and D and trimming were deduced from the DNA. Of approximately 190,000 clones listed, 70% to 85% are singletons. This receptor was identified in a boy aged 2 to 10 in good health and CMV-seronegative. The sequencing input was PBMCs. The rearrangement joins TRBV4-1 to TRBJ2-2; D gene unclear. The CDR3 loop is CASSQGPNTGELFF. DNA for the CDR3: TGCGCCAGCAGCCAAGGGCCGAACACCGGGGAGCTGTTTTTT.